The 21 T cell receptor beta chains given below trace back to one sample, sequenced in a study of cytomegalovirus exposure and HLA in healthy donors. With 60 Vbeta and 13 Jbeta primers, the PCR was carried out. Sequencing used immunoSEQ multiplex PCR; TCRdb keeps in-frame clones, though not all of them. The sample has around 150,000 clones, about 75% seen once. Sequenced input: PBMCs. The receptors originated from a female donor in good health and CMV-seronegative.

This clone was detected once. The chain recombines TRBV2 with TRBJ2-7; the D is unclear. Trimming pared 5 bases from V and 0 bases from J, leaving 2 bases between. Per germline, CDR1 SNHLY and CDR2 FYNNEI. The CDR3 totals 11 residues. The CDR3 spells CASSLSYEQYF. CDR3 bases: TGTGCCAGCAGTCTCTCCTACGAGCAGTACTTC.

The chain carries TRBV4-1 and TRBJ2-3, with no clear D. The CDR3 loop spans 12 amino acids. V lost 1 base, J lost 6 bases, and 5 bases lay in between. Germline CDR1 and CDR2: MGHRA and YSYEKL. CDR3 amino acids: CASSQGSDTQYF. For the CDR3, the DNA is TGCGCCAGCAGCCAAGGGAGTGATACGCAGTATTTT.

This chain uses TRBV2 with TRBJ1-2; D not resolved. Trimming left V 2 bases short and J 4 bases short, with 5 bases between. Germline CDR1 reads SNHLY; CDR2 reads FYNNEI. This CDR3 is 12 amino acids long. CDR3 residues: CASSESSYGYTF. CDR3 nucleotide sequence: TGTGCCAGCAGTGAATCCAGCTATGGCTACACCTTC.

V is TRBV7-2 and J is TRBJ2-7; D gene unclear. CDR3 size: 12 residues. Germline assignment: CDR1 SGHTA and CDR2 FQGNSA. With 5 bases removed from V and 7 bases from J, the gap between germline ends came to 12 bases. The CDR3 region has the DNA TGTGCCAGCAGCCCCTCGCTCGGGGAGCAGTACTTC. Protein: CASSPSLGEQYF. Supplemented by reference TRBV7-2 and TRBJ2-7, the full variable domain reads GAGVSQSPSNKVTEKGKDVELRCDPISGHTALYWYRQSLGQGLEFLIYFQGNSAPDKSGLPSDRFSAERTGGSVSTLTIQRTQQEDSAVYLCASSPSLGEQYFGPGTRLTVT.

About this clone: A read error may produce the germline difference seen at one junction end. The chain employs TRBV7-9 and TRBJ2-7; TRBD2 agrees at 12 bases. The CDR3 totals 15 residues. The germline gives CDR1 SEHNR, CDR2 FQNEAQ (reference sequence). The DNA for the CDR3 is TGTTCCAGCAGCTCGCGGACTAGCGGGGCCTACGAGCAGTACTTC. Protein sequence: CSSSSRTSGAYEQYF.

The gene calls are TRBV5-8 and TRBJ2-7; 13 bases align to TRBD2. After removal of 2 bases from V and 3 bases from J, the junction contained 14 bases not matched to a gene. CDR3 size: 19 residues. Germline CDR1 SGHTS, CDR2 YDEGEE. This chain's CDR3 is CASSFQRGLAGVEHYEQYF. The CDR3 bases are TGTGCCAGCAGCTTCCAACGTGGACTAGCGGGAGTGGAGCACTACGAGCAGTACTTC.

This chain links TRBV6-1 with TRBJ1-1, with a weak D call TRBD1 (5 bases). V lost 6 bases and J 5 bases, leaving 16 bases between the germline ends. Germline lookup yields CDR1 MNHNS and CDR2 SASEGT. The CDR3 contains 14 residues. In DNA form, the CDR3 reads TGTGCCAGCAGAGTCTCAGGTGGGGGGACTGAAGCTTTCTTT. Its translation is CASRVSGGGTEAFF.

The CDR3 DNA reads TGTGCCAGCGGCGGGGGGGCACCCGAGCAGTACTTC. Its translation is CASGGGAPEQYF. This chain connects TRBV6-1 to TRBJ2-7; 9 bases are shared with TRBD2. The V gene's germline CDR1 is MNHNS and CDR2 SASEGT. Trimming cost V 8 bases and J 6 bases; bases outside gene matches: 5. This CDR3 is 12 amino acids long.

The J gene is TRBJ2-7, the V gene TRBV12-5, with D perhaps matching TRBD1 (7 bases). V lost 6 bases to trimming and J lost 3 bases, with 21 bases between them. This CDR3 spans 16 amino acids. Looked up from germline, CDR1 is LGHNT and CDR2 is FRNRAP. This CDR3 is CASGPRYQGGFYEQYF. CDR3 in DNA: TGTGCTAGTGGACCCCGCTACCAGGGGGGTTTCTACGAGCAGTACTTC.

This clone was seen only a few times. The rearrangement links TRBV2 to TRBJ1-2, with no clear D. V lost 7 bases and J 6 bases, leaving 9 bases between the germline ends. The CDR3 spans 11 residues. CDR1 SNHLY and CDR2 FYNNEI come from the germline V gene. CDR3 loop: CASNRPDGYTF. CDR3 coding DNA: TGTGCCAGCAACAGACCTGATGGCTACACCTTC. The full variable domain, in which reference TRBV2 and TRBJ1-2 provide the parts outside the CDR3, is EPEVTQTPSHQVTQMGQEVILRCVPISNHLYFYWYRQILGQKVEFLVSFYNNEISEKSEIFDDQFSVERPDGSNFTLKIRSTKLEDSAMYFCASNRPDGYTFGSGTRLTVV.

The J gene is TRBJ1-4, the V gene TRBV19; possibly TRBD1 for D (5 bases). This CDR3 contains 17 residues. In germline, CDR1 is LNHDA, CDR2 SQIVND (reference sequence). Trimming took off 4 bases at V and 8 bases at J, with 23 bases between the two ends. The CDR3 protein is CASSTPGTGGWREKLFF. Here the CDR3 DNA reads TGTGCCAGTAGTACCCCTGGTACCGGGGGATGGAGAGAAAAACTGTTTTTT.

V and J are TRBV19 and TRBJ2-1, with D tentatively TRBD2 (6 bases). V lost 5 bases to trimming and J lost 14 bases, with 22 bases between them. The CDR3 runs to 14 residues. Germline V gene lookup returns CDR1 LNHDA and CDR2 SQIVND (reference sequence). The CDR3: CASSAGRGLGEEFF. For the CDR3, the DNA is TGTGCCAGTAGTGCGGGTCGTGGGCTTGGGGAGGAGTTCTTC.

The CDR3 region is CASSLAAGGRDTQYF. In DNA form, the CDR3 reads TGCGCCAGCAGCTTGGCCGCGGGGGGCAGGGATACGCAGTATTTT. The J gene is TRBJ2-3, the V gene TRBV5-1; 8 positions match TRBD2. The CDR3 contains 15 residues. CDR1 and CDR2 (germline): SGHRS, YFSETQ. Trimming took 0 bases from V and 6 from J; bases not matched to a gene: 6.

This clone was detected only once. The chain employs TRBV18 and TRBJ2-1, with 8 bases that match TRBD2. The ends lost 6 bases at V and 5 bases at J; junction bases unmatched: 6. The CDR3 loop spans 14 amino acids. Germline CDR1 reads KGHSH; CDR2 reads LQKENI. DNA for the CDR3: TGTGCCAGCTCCCCCACGCGGGGGGACAATGAGCAGTTCTTC. Translating it yields CASSPTRGDNEQFF.

This rearrangement joins TRBV7-6 to TRBJ2-5; 7 bases agree with TRBD1. The CDR3 loop spans 15 amino acids. The germline CDR1 and CDR2 sequences are SGHVS and FNYEAQ. J gave up 7 bases and V 5 bases, and 13 bases lay outside the gene matches. The chain's CDR3 is CASSPGTDSWGTQYF. The CDR3 nucleotides read TGTGCCAGCAGCCCCGGGACAGACTCTTGGGGGACCCAGTACTTC.

This clone was found a few times. J is TRBJ1-1 and V is TRBV6-5; D is uncertain. This CDR3 region has 12 residues. The germline V gene encodes CDR1 MNHEY and CDR2 SVGAGI. V lost 4 bases to trimming and J lost 8 bases, with 11 bases between them. CDR3 in DNA: TGTGCCAGCAGTTCCGCGGCGCGAGAAGCTTTCTTT. It is translated as CASSSAAREAFF.

This clone was seen a single time. This chain joins TRBV7-4 and TRBJ1-5, with D maybe TRBD1 (5 bases). The CDR3 totals 14 residues. In germline, CDR1 is SGHVT, CDR2 SQSDAQ. Trimming pared 5 bases from V and 3 bases from J, leaving 11 bases between. The CDR3 sequence: CASSPRQPNQPQHF. The CDR3 DNA is TGTGCCAGCAGCCCGCGACAGCCCAATCAGCCCCAGCATTTT.

The J gene is TRBJ1-1, the V gene TRBV21-1; TRBD1, the D gene given by the table, was not confirmed from the DNA. TRBV21-1 is designated a pseudogene. The CDR3 runs 14 residues. DNA for the CDR3: TGTGCCAGCAGCTGGGGCCCCAGGCGGACTGAAGCTTTCTTT. Protein: CASSWGPRRTEAFF.

This sequence joins TRBV5-6 and TRBJ2-1; 8 nucleotides align to TRBD2. From germline, CDR1 is SGHDT and CDR2 YYEEEE. The CDR3 consists of 16 residues. V lost 1 base, J lost 1 base, and 4 bases stayed unmatched. The CDR3 coding sequence is TGTGCCAGCAGCTTGTCATTAGCGGGATCCTACAATGAGCAGTTCTTC. Its translation: CASSLSLAGSYNEQFF.

V and J are TRBV19 and TRBJ2-1; 12 bases agree with TRBD2. Germline loops: CDR1 LNHDA, CDR2 SQIVND (reference sequence). The CDR3 has 17 amino acids. V was clipped by 6 bases and J by 5 bases; unmatched bases: 11. The CDR3 protein is CASSPGLAGRIDNEQFF. The CDR3 region has the DNA TGTGCCAGTAGCCCTGGACTAGCGGGGAGAATTGACAATGAGCAGTTCTTC. The full variable domain, its missing parts supplied by reference TRBV19 and TRBJ2-1, is DGGITQSPKYLFRKEGQNVTLSCEQNLNHDAMYWYRQDPGQGLRLIYYSQIVNDFQKGDIAEGYSVSREKKESFPLTVTSAQKNPTAFYLCASSPGLAGRIDNEQFFGPGTRLTVL.

This rearrangement joins TRBV19 to TRBJ1-2, with unresolved D. There are 12 residues in the CDR3. Germline V gene sequence: CDR1 LNHDA, CDR2 SQIVND (reference sequence). The V and J ends lost 3 bases and 7 bases respectively, with 9 bases between them. The CDR3 DNA is TGTGCCAGTAGTATTCCCAGGATTGGCTACACCTTC. This encodes CASSIPRIGYTF.